Following are 20 T cell receptor beta chains from one sample sequenced in a study of T cells in Graves' hyperthyroidism and ophthalmopathy (dated 2019 in TCRdb). Libraries were made using multiplex PCR. Sequencing relied on an Illumina HiSeq 2000. The TCR beta CDR3 regions were amplified from RNA transcripts. The TCR CDR3 was subjected to a first round of RT-PCR using the HTBI primer set and the Qiagen OneStep RT-PCR kit. TCRdb reworked the public reads: Q25 trimming with fastp, MiXCR clone assembly, productive beta chains retained. CDR3 protein duplicates are merged, each entry listing the most common genes and DNA. This sample lists around 200,000 distinct CDR3 sequences; over 15% were detected once. The ten largest clones add up to about 29% of the sample. The sample was blood. The receptors originated from a woman aged 45-60 years with Graves' hyperthyroidism.

This clonotype was seen ten or more times. As DNA, the CDR3 is TGTGCCAGCAGGAATAGACAGGGGCTCTATGGCTACACCTTC. This translates into CASRNRQGLYGYTF. J is TRBJ1-2 and V is TRBV2; 8 positions agree with TRBD1. This CDR3 has 14 residues. Germline V CDR1 and CDR2: SNHLY, FYNNEI. The V segment lost 6 bases and the J segment 4 bases; nucleotides outside the gene matches: 7. The full variable domain, completed using reference TRBV2 and TRBJ1-2, is EPEVTQTPSHQVTQMGQEVILRCVPISNHLYFYWYRQILGQKVEFLVSFYNNEISEKSEIFDDQFSVERPDGSNFTLKIRSTKLEDSAMYFCASRNRQGLYGYTFGSGTRLTVV.

There are many counts of this clonotype. The CDR3 is CASSETKLSDTQYF. Here the CDR3 DNA reads TGTGCCAGCTCCGAGACGAAACTGTCAGATACGCAGTATTTT. The chain joins TRBV7-9 to TRBJ2-3; D ambiguous. The CDR3 extends over 14 amino acids. Between the trimmed V and J ends, which lost 8 bases and 4 bases, there was a span of 16 bases. Germline V gene lookup returns CDR1 SEHNR and CDR2 FQNEAQ (reference sequence).

The genes are TRBV20-1 and TRBJ2-7; tentative D call: TRBD2 (6 bases). The J call could be wrong; TRBJ2-5 is a better fit for the DNA end. CDR1 and CDR2 (germline): DFQATT, SNEGSKA (reference sequence). The CDR3 spans 13 residues. In DNA form, the CDR3 reads TGCAGTGCTTCAGTCACTAGCTCAGGGACCCAGTACTTC. Its translation is CSASVTSSGTQYF.

The CDR3 nucleotides read TGTGCCAGCTCCAGGGCGGCGAATTTGGGAAAACTGTTTTTT. Residues: CASSRAANLGKLFF. This rearrangement joins TRBV6-1 to TRBJ1-4; TRBD1 is a possible D gene (5 bases). The CDR3 sequence is 14 residues long. V was clipped by 8 bases and J by 10 bases, with 20 bases between them. Germline V CDR1 and CDR2: MNHNS, SASEGT.

Ten or more counts support this clonotype. The CDR3 here is CSATAVEAFF. The DNA for the CDR3 is TGCAGTGCTACGGCAGTTGAAGCTTTCTTT. V usage is TRBV20-1 and J usage is TRBJ1-1; no clear D. CDR3 length: 10 residues. V was shortened by 4 bases and J by 7 bases, with 7 bases between the two germline ends. Germline V CDR1 and CDR2: DFQATT, SNEGSKA (reference sequence).

The rearrangement joins TRBV24-1 to TRBJ2-7; 8 nucleotides align to TRBD1. Germline lookup yields CDR1 KGHDR and CDR2 SFDVKD. V gave up 3 bases and J gave up 7 bases; unmatched junction bases: 10. This CDR3 is 15 amino acids long. CDR3 nucleotides: TGTGCCACCAGTGATGGCAGGGCAGGGGGCGAAGAGCAGTACTTC. It codes for CATSDGRAGGEEQYF.

This chain connects TRBV28 to TRBJ2-7; D possibly corresponds to TRBD1 (5 bases). Germline assignment: CDR1 MDHEN and CDR2 SYDVKM. V was trimmed by 4 bases and J by 0 bases, leaving 13 bases between them. The CDR3 spans 15 residues. CDR3 bases: TGTGCCAGCAGTTCACCTAGGGGCGGCTCCTACGAGCAGTACTTC. Its translation: CASSSPRGGSYEQYF. The entire variable domain, with the rest obtained from reference TRBV28 and TRBJ2-7, is as follows: DVKVTQSSRYLVKRTGEKVFLECVQDMDHENMFWYRQDPGLGLRLIYFSYDVKMKEKGDIPEGYSVSREKKERFSLILESASTNQTSMYLCASSSPRGGSYEQYFGPGTRLTVT.

V gene TRBV7-8 combines with J gene TRBJ2-1; D is unclear. The germline V gene has CDR1 SGHVS and CDR2 FQNEAQ. The CDR3 runs 13 residues. Trimming took off 1 base at V and 3 bases at J, with 4 bases between the two ends. CDR3 loop: CASSLGDYNEQFF. The CDR3 DNA reads as TGTGCCAGCAGCTTAGGGGACTACAATGAGCAGTTCTTC.

This clonotype was counted at least ten times. The chain couples TRBV20-1 to TRBJ2-5, with 13 bases aligning to TRBD2. CDR3 length: 14 amino acids. The V segment lost 4 bases and the J segment 5 bases; nucleotides outside the gene matches: 4. Germline CDR1 DFQATT, CDR2 SNEGSKA (reference sequence). This CDR3 reads CSATGLAGVETQYF. The DNA for the CDR3 is TGCAGTGCTACTGGACTAGCGGGGGTGGAGACCCAGTACTTC.

This chain links TRBV7-9 with TRBJ2-5; 9 nucleotides align to TRBD1. The CDR3 covers 15 residues. V was clipped by 3 bases and J by 5 bases; unmatched bases: 7. In germline, CDR1 is SEHNR, CDR2 FQNEAQ (reference sequence). Written as DNA, the CDR3 is TGTGCCAGCAGCTTGAAACAGGGGGCGTGGGAGACCCAGTACTTC. As protein: CASSLKQGAWETQYF.

This clonotype was counted a few times. The chain couples TRBV20-1 to TRBJ2-7, with TRBD2 identical over 9 bases. Germline trimming cut 1 base from V and 3 bases from J; bases unmatched to any gene: 4. Germline CDR1 is DFQATT and CDR2 is SNEGSKA (reference sequence). The CDR3 is made up of 14 amino acids. Here the CDR3 reads CSARGAGGDYEQYF. CDR3 sequence (DNA): TGCAGTGCTAGAGGGGCGGGGGGGGACTACGAGCAGTACTTC.

This clonotype was seen only a few times. This chain connects TRBV9 to TRBJ1-2; weak D call: TRBD1 (5 bases). Germline CDR1 is SGDLS and CDR2 is YYNGEE. Trimming stripped 0 bases from V and 8 bases from J, with 14 bases between. CDR3 length: 14 residues. CDR3 protein: CASSVATKGYGYTF. DNA for the CDR3: TGTGCCAGCAGCGTAGCTACGAAGGGGTACGGCTACACCTTC.

This clonotype appeared many times. The chain carries TRBV28 and TRBJ2-7; D gene ambiguous. This CDR3 region has 15 residues. From germline, CDR1 is MDHEN and CDR2 SYDVKM. V lost 5 bases to trimming and J lost 3 bases, with 17 bases between them. The CDR3 is CASSPLDVWSYEQYF. CDR3 sequence (DNA): TGTGCCAGCAGTCCCTTGGACGTGTGGAGCTACGAGCAGTACTTC.

At least ten counts were recorded for this clonotype. V is TRBV3-1 and J is TRBJ1-1; no reliable D call. This CDR3 comprises 13 residues. Germline CDR1 and CDR2: LGHDT and YNNKEL (reference sequence). Trimming cost V 3 bases and J 5 bases, with 10 bases left between them. This chain's CDR3 is CASSHTLDTEAFF. The CDR3 DNA reads as TGTGCCAGCAGCCATACCCTAGATACTGAAGCTTTCTTT.

This clonotype was detected ten times or more. The chain joins TRBV20-1 to TRBJ2-7; weak D call: TRBD1 (6 bases). The CDR3 is made up of 11 amino acids. V dropped 1 base and J dropped 9 bases, with 10 bases sitting between them. Germline V gene data show CDR1 as DFQATT and CDR2 as SNEGSKA (reference sequence). CDR3 DNA: TGCAGTGCTAGAGCCAACAGGGCGCAGTACTTC. Amino acids: CSARANRAQYF.

Many counts were recorded for this clonotype. The J gene is TRBJ1-3, the V gene TRBV7-9, with unresolved D. V dropped 1 base and J dropped 0 bases, with 4 bases sitting between them. Germline lookup yields CDR1 SEHNR and CDR2 FQNEAQ (reference sequence). The CDR3 is 14 residues long. The CDR3 DNA follows: TGTGCCAGCAGCTTAGAGATCTCTGGAAACACCATATATTTT. As protein: CASSLEISGNTIYF.

This clonotype has ten or more counts. V is TRBV27 and J is TRBJ2-7; 9 nucleotides align to TRBD1. V shed 4 bases, J shed 7 bases, and the junction held 11 bases outside the gene matches. The germline V gene encodes CDR1 MNHEY and CDR2 SMNVEV (reference sequence). The CDR3 has 15 amino acids. The DNA of the CDR3 is TGTGCCAGCAGTTCCGCCGGGACAGGGTCGGGTGAGCAGTACTTC. It translates to CASSSAGTGSGEQYF.

This chain uses TRBV12-3 or TRBV12-4 with TRBJ1-1, with TRBD1 matching over 9 bases. This CDR3 region has 14 residues. V lost 1 base and J lost 11; bases outside the gene matches: 8. The CDR3 DNA follows: TGTGCCAGCAGTTTAGGGGGACAGGGCGGTGGGGCTTTCTTT. This sequence encodes CASSLGGQGGGAFF.

This clonotype occurred a few times. The chain joins TRBV11-2 to TRBJ2-7; TRBD1 agrees at 8 bases. Per the germline V gene, CDR1 is SGHAT and CDR2 is FQNNGV. Trimming took 3 bases from V and 3 from J; bases not matched to a gene: 1. This CDR3 is 13 amino acids long. CDR3 sequence reads: CASSFTGGYEQYF. In nucleotides, the CDR3 is TGTGCCAGCAGCTTCACAGGGGGCTACGAGCAGTACTTC.

This clonotype was detected many times. V and J are TRBV7-9 and TRBJ2-2, with 9 bases fitting TRBD1. The CDR3 has 17 amino acids. Germline lookup yields CDR1 SEHNR and CDR2 FQNEAQ (reference sequence). The junction had 7 bases not matched to a gene; V was cut back by 3 bases and J by 2 bases. The CDR3 loop reads CASSLGPGQGNTGELFF. The CDR3 DNA follows: TGTGCCAGCAGCTTGGGGCCGGGACAGGGAAACACCGGGGAGCTGTTTTTT.